This T cell receptor (beta chain) was recovered during a study of cytomegalovirus exposure and HLA in healthy donors. Nominally healthy donors were sampled, though unrecorded immune exposures were likely. The PCR ran on 60 Vbeta and 13 Jbeta primers. Here immunoSEQ multiplex PCR was the method, and the copy in TCRdb shows in-frame clones only, minus some. This table holds 100,000 or so clones, roughly 72% found once. This clone came up a few times. Its specificity is not known. The germline V gene encodes CDR1 SGHTA and CDR2 FQGNSA. The ends were cut back, 6 bases at V and 4 bases at J, with 12 bases in the middle. CDR3 length equals 13 residues. Study-level results: Later genetic work tied a missense DCLRE1C variant to beta-chain V and J trimming. The authors confirmed in vitro that a few CMV-associated chains were specific for CMV antigens. With further analysis later on, most CMV-associated TCR beta chains appeared HLA-restricted.

Sequences were obtained from PBMCs. This sequence originates from a man aged 25-45 years in good health and CMV-seropositive. The chain employs TRBV7-2 and TRBJ1-2; D call uncertain. This CDR3 reads CASRLLASYGYTF. CDR3 sequence (DNA): TGTGCCAGCAGGCTTCTCGCGTCCTATGGCTACACCTTC.